The 23 T cell receptor beta chains below were found in one sample sequenced in a study of tumor and adjacent non-tumor tissue in lung cancer. The template was RNA from unsorted bulk tissue. A modified ARM-PCR protocol with three rounds of nested PCR amplified TCRbeta. MiXCR, applied by TCRdb to the multiplex PCR reads, yields one record per CDR3 protein. Of roughly 93,000 distinct CDR3 sequences listed, about 70% are singletons. The sample taken for sequencing was lung tumor tissue. The receptors here all came from a man aged 60 to 75 with non-small cell lung cancer.

On this clonotype itself: A read error may produce the germline difference seen at one junction end. The V call is TRBV4-1, the J call TRBJ1-6; 8 bases map to TRBD1. There are 14 residues in the CDR3. From germline, CDR1 is MGHRA and CDR2 YSYEKL. For the CDR3, the DNA is TGCGCCAGCAGCCAATTAACAGGGGGTTCACCCCACCACTTT. The encoded protein is CASSQLTGGSPHHF.

For this clonotype: The junction shows a germline mismatch at one end, possibly a read error. CDR3 sequence: CASSLRSGEHFF. The DNA of the CDR3 is TGTGCCAGTAGCCTCCGTAGCGGGGAGCACTTCTTC. The chain carries TRBV12-3 or TRBV12-4 and TRBJ2-1, with 8 nucleotides matching TRBD2. This CDR3 comprises 12 residues.

This clonotype has just one count. It is likely a read error, because the conserved phenylalanine at the end of the CDR3 is missing. The chain has TRBV29-1 and TRBJ2-7, with no clear D. Germline-derived CDR1 and CDR2 are SQVTM and ANQGSEA. This CDR3 spans 13 amino acids. Trimming pared 4 bases from V and 6 bases from J, leaving 16 bases between. CDR3 residues: CSVGLKTQGEQYY. CDR3 in DNA: TGCAGCGTTGGACTGAAAACCCAAGGCGAGCAGTACTAC.

Turning to this clonotype: The conserved final phenylalanine or tryptophan is absent from the CDR3, which likely points to a read error. The chain couples TRBV6-2 or TRBV6-3 to TRBJ1-5, with TRBD1 matching 7 bases. Per germline, CDR1 MNHEY and CDR2 SVGEGT. The V and J ends lost 6 bases and 4 bases, in that order; junction bases with no gene match: 9. This CDR3 has 15 residues. The CDR3 loop is CASSRRAGGNQPQHS. In DNA, the CDR3 is TGTGCCAGCAGCCGTAGAGCAGGGGGTAATCAGCCCCAGCATTCT.

The rearrangement links TRBV28 to TRBJ1-3; TRBD1 is a possible D gene (5 bases). CDR1 and CDR2 from the germline V gene are MDHEN and SYDVKM. The CDR3 consists of 14 residues. The V end was cut by 7 bases, the J end by 2 bases, with 12 bases between. CDR3 nucleotides: TGTGCCAGCATTACAGGAAGCCCTGGAAACACCATATATTTT. The encoded protein is CASITGSPGNTIYF.

Concerning this clonotype: A read error may produce the germline difference seen at one junction end. The chain has TRBV11-3 and TRBJ2-1, with unresolved D. This CDR3 spans 14 amino acids. Germline loops: CDR1 SGHNT, CDR2 YENEEA. The CDR3 DNA reads TGTGCCAACAGCTTAGATTTTGGGAACGATGAGCAGTTCTTC. Protein product: CANSLDFGNDEQFF.

The V and J genes are TRBV20-1 and TRBJ2-3; D gene ambiguous. V lost 2 bases and J 2 bases, leaving 14 bases between the germline ends. The CDR3 has 15 residues. From germline, CDR1 is DFQATT and CDR2 SNEGSKA (reference sequence). The CDR3 loop reads CSARTQRPHTDTQYF. The CDR3 DNA follows: TGCAGTGCTAGAACCCAAAGGCCCCACACAGATACGCAGTATTTT.

For this clonotype: An end of the junction does not agree with germline; a read error may underlie this. The CDR3: CASSLGGLSYGHTF. The CDR3 nucleotides read TGTGCCAGCAGCTTAGGAGGGTTGAGCTATGGCCACACCTTC. The chain carries TRBV7-2 and TRBJ1-2, with D hard to call. The germline gives CDR1 SGHTA, CDR2 FQGNSA. CDR3 length equals 14 residues.

This clonotype was observed once. An end of the junction differs from the germline gene, which may be a read error. V and J are TRBV11-1 and TRBJ2-3, with 7 bases aligning to TRBD1. This CDR3 region has 15 residues. Germline V CDR1 and CDR2: SGHAT, FQDESV (reference sequence). DNA for the CDR3: TGTTCCAGCAGCTCAGACAGGGTCGAGACAGATACGCAGTATTTT. It is translated as CSSSSDRVETDTQYF.

Turning to this clonotype: Germline is not matched at one junction end, which may reflect a read error. This chain connects TRBV29-1 to TRBJ2-5; D gene ambiguous. Looked up from germline, CDR1 is SQVTM and CDR2 is ANQGSEA. The CDR3 has 10 residues. Here the CDR3 DNA reads TGCATCGTTGAGGAAGAGACCCAGTACTTC. Amino acid sequence: CIVEEETQYF.

In regard to this clonotype: The conserved phenylalanine or tryptophan normally closing the CDR3 is absent here, so this likely arose from a read error. This chain connects TRBV11-2 to TRBJ2-5, with D perhaps matching TRBD2 (6 bases). Germline loops: CDR1 SGHAT, CDR2 FQNNGV. The CDR3 contains 17 residues. CDR3 sequence reads: CASSPPGQGVRRETQYS. In nucleotides, the CDR3 is TGTGCCAGCAGCCCCCCCGGGCAGGGCGTAAGACGGGAGACTCAGTACTCC.

A remark on this clonotype: This sequence may be a read error, since a much larger clone differs from it by one base. The chain carries TRBV5-4 and TRBJ2-4, with D perhaps assigned TRBD1 or TRBD2 (5 bases each). Per germline, CDR1 SGHNT and CDR2 YYREEE (reference sequence). The CDR3 loop spans 17 amino acids. The V and J ends lost 0 bases and 1 base respectively, with 14 bases between them. The CDR3 protein is CASSLGTCSGAKNIQYF. The CDR3 DNA sequence: TGTGCCAGCAGCTTGGGGACATGTTCGGGGGCCAAAAACATTCAGTACTTC.

Remarks on this clonotype: Mismatch with germline at one junction end may stem from a read error. The V call is TRBV28, the J call TRBJ2-1, with 14 positions matching TRBD2. CDR3 length equals 15 residues. The germline V gene encodes CDR1 MDHEN and CDR2 SYDVKM. CDR3 residues: CASRRTSGRMDEQLF. CDR3 nucleotides: TGTGCCAGCAGACGGACTAGCGGGAGGATGGATGAGCAGTTATTC.

At least ten counts were recorded for this clonotype. The rearrangement joins TRBV4-1 to TRBJ2-6; TRBD2 matches at 9 bases. The V gene end was trimmed by 1 base and the J gene end by 2 bases; junction bases not matched to a gene: 9. The CDR3 runs to 19 residues. The germline V gene has CDR1 MGHRA and CDR2 YSYEKL. The CDR3 here is CASSQGVVAGAAGANVLTF. In DNA, the CDR3 is TGCGCCAGCAGCCAAGGGGTCGTAGCGGGAGCAGCTGGGGCCAACGTCCTGACTTTC.

The genes are TRBV11-1 and TRBJ1-1; the D is unclear. Trimming removed 5 bases from V and 4 bases from J, with 14 bases in between. Germline loops: CDR1 SGHAT, CDR2 FQDESV (reference sequence). The CDR3 spans 14 residues. CDR3 residues: CASSTTGRPTEAFF. CDR3 DNA: TGTGCCAGCAGCACCACTGGGCGTCCCACTGAAGCTTTCTTT.

The chain carries TRBV6-2 or TRBV6-3 and TRBJ2-7; TRBD2 agrees at 8 bases. The germline CDR1 and CDR2 sequences are MNHEY and SVGEGT. Trimming at V came to 7 bases and at J to 5 bases, leaving 10 bases not matched to a gene. The CDR3 spans 14 residues. The CDR3 DNA reads as TGTGCCAGCATTAGGACTAGCCCACTGGACGAGCAGTACTTC. It translates to CASIRTSPLDEQYF.

By frequency in the sample, this clonotype is medium-sized. The chain uses TRBV11-3 and TRBJ2-1; 8 bases map to TRBD2. The CDR3 consists of 15 residues. CDR1 is SGHNT and CDR2 is YENEEA in the germline V gene. The V gene end was trimmed by 5 bases and the J gene end by 9 bases; junction bases not matched to a gene: 12. CDR3 nucleotides: TGTGCCAGCAGCACCACGGGGGGGGGAAGCACTGAGCAGTTCTTC. Translated, it gives CASSTTGGGSTEQFF.

Notes on this clonotype: A read error may produce the germline difference seen at one junction end. The chain is built from TRBV29-1 and TRBJ2-1, with a possible D match to TRBD2 (5 bases). The germline V gene has CDR1 SQVTM and CDR2 ANQGSEA. This CDR3 is built from 15 residues. CDR3 sequence reads: CSVEGSHNSYNERSF. In DNA, the CDR3 is TGCAGCGTTGAGGGTAGTCACAACTCATACAATGAGCGGTCCTTC.

This clonotype was counted many times. V gene TRBV12-3 or TRBV12-4 combines with J gene TRBJ1-1; D gene ambiguous. V dropped 3 bases and J dropped 1 base, with 9 bases sitting between them. The CDR3 contains 14 residues. Here the CDR3 reads CASSFNIQNTEAFF. DNA for the CDR3: TGTGCCAGCAGTTTTAACATCCAGAACACTGAAGCTTTCTTT.

In the case of this clonotype: An end of the junction does not agree with germline; a read error may underlie this. The rearrangement joins TRBV6-1 to TRBJ2-2, with D tentatively TRBD2 (5 bases). Looked up from germline, CDR1 is MNHNS and CDR2 is SASEGT. The CDR3 consists of 15 residues. This CDR3 is CASSEAGRSTGEMFF. The CDR3, as DNA: TGTGCCAGTAGTGAAGCCGGCAGGAGCACCGGGGAGATGTTTTTT.

As to this clonotype: Compared with germline, one end of the junction differs, possibly owing to a read error. The J gene is TRBJ1-5, the V gene TRBV7-9; the D gene is possibly TRBD1 (5 bases). This CDR3 is built from 16 residues. CDR1 is SEHNR and CDR2 is FQNEAQ in the germline V gene (reference sequence). CDR3 in DNA: TGTGTCAGCAGCATCTACAGGATCAGGGCTAATCAGCCCCAGCATTTT. It encodes CVSSIYRIRANQPQHF.

This clonotype was seen repeatedly, ten times or more. The chain is built from TRBV4-1 and TRBJ1-3; D is undetermined. CDR3 length equals 16 residues. The V gene's germline CDR1 is MGHRA and CDR2 YSYEKL. V lost 1 base and J 1 base, leaving 11 bases between the germline ends. The CDR3 DNA reads TGCGCCAGCAGCCAAGCCAGTTGGGGATCTGGAAACACCATATATTTT. The encoded protein is CASSQASWGSGNTIYF.

This clonotype has ten or more counts. The J gene is TRBJ2-1, the V gene TRBV6-1; TRBD1 agrees at 11 bases. The germline V gene encodes CDR1 MNHNS and CDR2 SASEGT. V lost 6 bases, J lost 7 bases, and 5 bases stayed unmatched. The CDR3 covers 14 residues. In DNA form, the CDR3 reads TGTGCCAGCAGGGACAGGGGGCTTTCGAATGAGCAGTTCTTC. Residues: CASRDRGLSNEQFF.